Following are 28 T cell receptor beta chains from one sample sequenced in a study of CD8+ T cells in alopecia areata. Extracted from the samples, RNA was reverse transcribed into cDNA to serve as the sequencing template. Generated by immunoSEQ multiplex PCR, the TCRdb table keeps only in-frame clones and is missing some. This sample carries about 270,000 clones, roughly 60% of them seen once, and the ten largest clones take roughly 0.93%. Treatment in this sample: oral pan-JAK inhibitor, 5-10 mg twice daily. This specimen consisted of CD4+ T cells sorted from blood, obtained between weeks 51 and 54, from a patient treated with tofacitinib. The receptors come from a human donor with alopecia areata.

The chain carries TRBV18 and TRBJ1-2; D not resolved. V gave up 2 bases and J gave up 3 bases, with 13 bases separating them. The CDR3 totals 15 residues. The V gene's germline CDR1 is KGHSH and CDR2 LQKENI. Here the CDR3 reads CASSPGPRIDYGYTF. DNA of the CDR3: TGTGCCAGCTCACCAGGCCCCCGGATTGACTATGGCTACACCTTC.

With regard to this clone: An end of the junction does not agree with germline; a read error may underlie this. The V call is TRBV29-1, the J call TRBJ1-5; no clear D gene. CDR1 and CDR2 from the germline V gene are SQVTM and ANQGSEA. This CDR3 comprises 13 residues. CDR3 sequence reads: CGVVEGSNQPQHF. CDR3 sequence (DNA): TGCGGCGTCGTAGAAGGGAGCAATCAGCCCCAGCATTTT.

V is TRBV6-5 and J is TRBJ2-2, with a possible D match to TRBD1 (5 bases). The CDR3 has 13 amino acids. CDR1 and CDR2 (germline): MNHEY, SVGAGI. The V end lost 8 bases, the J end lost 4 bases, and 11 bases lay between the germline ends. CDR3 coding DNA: TGTGCCAGCGGGCCTACAGGCACCGGGGAGCTGTTTTTT. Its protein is CASGPTGTGELFF.

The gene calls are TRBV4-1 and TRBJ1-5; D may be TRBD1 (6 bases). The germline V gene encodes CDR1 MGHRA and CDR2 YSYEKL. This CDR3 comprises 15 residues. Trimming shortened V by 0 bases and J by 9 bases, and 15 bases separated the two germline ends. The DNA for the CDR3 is TGCGCCAGCAGCCAAGATTCAGGGGCTGAAATGCCCCAGCATTTT. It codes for CASSQDSGAEMPQHF.

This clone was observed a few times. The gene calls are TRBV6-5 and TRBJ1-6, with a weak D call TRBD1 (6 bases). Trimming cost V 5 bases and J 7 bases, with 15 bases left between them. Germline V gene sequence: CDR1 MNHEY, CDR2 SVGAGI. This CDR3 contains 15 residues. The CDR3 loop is CASSGRGVGNSPLHF. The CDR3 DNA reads TGTGCCAGCAGTGGCAGGGGAGTGGGGAATTCACCCCTCCACTTT.

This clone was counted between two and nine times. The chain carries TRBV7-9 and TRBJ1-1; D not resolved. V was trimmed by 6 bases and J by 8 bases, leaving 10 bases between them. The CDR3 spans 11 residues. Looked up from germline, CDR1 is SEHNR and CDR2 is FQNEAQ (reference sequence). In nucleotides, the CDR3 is TGTGCCAGCAGTCAAGCAGTGGAAGCTTTCTTT. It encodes CASSQAVEAFF.

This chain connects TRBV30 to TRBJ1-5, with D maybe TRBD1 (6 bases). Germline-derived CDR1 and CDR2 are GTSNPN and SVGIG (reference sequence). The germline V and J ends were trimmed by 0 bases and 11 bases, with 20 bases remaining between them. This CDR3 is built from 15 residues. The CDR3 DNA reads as TGTGCCTGGAGTGTACGTGGTCAAAACAGGGATTCCCAGCATTTT. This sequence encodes CAWSVRGQNRDSQHF.

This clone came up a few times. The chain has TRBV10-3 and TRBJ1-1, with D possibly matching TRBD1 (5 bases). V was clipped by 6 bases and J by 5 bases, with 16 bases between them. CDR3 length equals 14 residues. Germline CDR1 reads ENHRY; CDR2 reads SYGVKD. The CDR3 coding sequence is TGTGCCATCAGGGAATCAGGGTGGAATACTGAAGCTTTCTTT. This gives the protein CAIRESGWNTEAFF.

The CDR3 DNA is TGTGCCACCAGCCGTGGAGGTCGGGGCACAGATACGCAGTATTTT. This gives the protein CATSRGGRGTDTQYF. The V and J genes are TRBV15 and TRBJ2-3; possible D gene TRBD2, 5 bases. CDR3 size: 15 residues. Germline CDR1 is LNHNV and CDR2 is YYDKDF (reference sequence). The V and J ends lost 5 bases and 1 base respectively, with 13 bases between them.

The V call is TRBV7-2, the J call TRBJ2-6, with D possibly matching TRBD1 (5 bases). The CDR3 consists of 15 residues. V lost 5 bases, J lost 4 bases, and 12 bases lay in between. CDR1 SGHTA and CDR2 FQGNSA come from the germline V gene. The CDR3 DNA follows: TGTGCCAGCAGCCAAGCAGGGCGAGGGGCCAACGTCCTGACTTTC. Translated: CASSQAGRGANVLTF.

CDR3 sequence reads: CASSDFTAVRETQYF. Here the CDR3 DNA reads TGCGCCAGCAGCGATTTTACAGCGGTCAGAGAGACCCAGTACTTC. The chain has TRBV4-1 and TRBJ2-5; TRBD2 is a possible D gene (5 bases). V was clipped by 5 bases and J by 4 bases, with 17 bases between them. This CDR3 contains 15 residues. Germline CDR1 is MGHRA and CDR2 is YSYEKL.

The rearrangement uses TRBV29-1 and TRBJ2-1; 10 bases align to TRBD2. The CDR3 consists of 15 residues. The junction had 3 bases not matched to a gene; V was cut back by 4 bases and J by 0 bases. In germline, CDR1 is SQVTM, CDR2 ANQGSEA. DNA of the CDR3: TGCAGCGTTGTTGAGCGGGGGGGCTCCTACAATGAGCAGTTCTTC. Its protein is CSVVERGGSYNEQFF.

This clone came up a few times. The CDR3: CASRVEGVEKLFF. The CDR3 nucleotides are TGTGCCAGCAGGGTGGAAGGAGTAGAAAAACTGTTTTTT. The J gene is TRBJ1-4, the V gene TRBV25-1; no definite D call. Germline CDR1 is MGHDK and CDR2 is SYGVNS. V was pared by 6 bases and J by 8 bases, with 13 bases between. This CDR3 has 13 residues.

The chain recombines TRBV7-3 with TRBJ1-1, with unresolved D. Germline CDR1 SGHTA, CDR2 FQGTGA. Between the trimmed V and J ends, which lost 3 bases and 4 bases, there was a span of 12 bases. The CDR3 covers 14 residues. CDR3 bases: TGTGCCAGCAGCTTCAGTTGGGCGATCACTGAAGCTTTCTTT. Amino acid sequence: CASSFSWAITEAFF. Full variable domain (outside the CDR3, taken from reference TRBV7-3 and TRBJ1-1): GAGVSQTPSNKVTEKGKYVELRCDPISGHTALYWYRQSLGQGPEFLIYFQGTGAADDSGLPNDRFFAVRPEGSVSTLKIQRTERGDSAVYLCASSFSWAITEAFFGQGTRLTVV.

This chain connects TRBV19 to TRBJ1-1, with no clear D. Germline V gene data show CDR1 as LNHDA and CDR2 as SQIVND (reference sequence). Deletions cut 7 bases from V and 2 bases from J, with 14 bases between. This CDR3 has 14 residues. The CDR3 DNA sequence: TGTGCCAGTAAGCCTCCGCAGGAAAACACTGAAGCTTTCTTT. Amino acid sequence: CASKPPQENTEAFF. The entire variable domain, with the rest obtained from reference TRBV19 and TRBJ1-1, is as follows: DGGITQSPKYLFRKEGQNVTLSCEQNLNHDAMYWYRQDPGQGLRLIYYSQIVNDFQKGDIAEGYSVSREKKESFPLTVTSAQKNPTAFYLCASKPPQENTEAFFGQGTRLTVV.

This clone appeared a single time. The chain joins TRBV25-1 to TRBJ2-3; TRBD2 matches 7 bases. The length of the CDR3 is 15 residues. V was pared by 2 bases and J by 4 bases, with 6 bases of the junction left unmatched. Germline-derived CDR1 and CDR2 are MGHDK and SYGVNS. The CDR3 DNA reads TGTGCCAGCAGTGAAGGGGGGGGAGCCTCAGATACGCAGTATTTT. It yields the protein CASSEGGGASDTQYF. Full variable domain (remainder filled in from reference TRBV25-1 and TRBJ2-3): EADIYQTPRYLVIGTGKKITLECSQTMGHDKMYWYQQDPGMELHLIHYSYGVNSTEKGDLSSESTVSRIRTEHFPLTLESARPSHTSQYLCASSEGGGASDTQYFGPGTRLTVL.

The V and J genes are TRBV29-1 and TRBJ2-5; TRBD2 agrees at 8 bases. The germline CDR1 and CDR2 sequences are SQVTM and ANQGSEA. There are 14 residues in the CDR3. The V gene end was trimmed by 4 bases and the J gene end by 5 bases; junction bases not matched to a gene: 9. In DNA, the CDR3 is TGCAGCGTTGTCGCCAGCGGGGGCGGGGAGACCCAGTACTTC. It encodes CSVVASGGGETQYF.

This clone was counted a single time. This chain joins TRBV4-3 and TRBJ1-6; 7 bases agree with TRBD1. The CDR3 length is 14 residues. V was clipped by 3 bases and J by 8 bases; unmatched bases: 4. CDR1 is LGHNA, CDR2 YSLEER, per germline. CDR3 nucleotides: TGCGCCAGCAGCCAGAATACAGGGGATTCACCCCTCCACTTT. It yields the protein CASSQNTGDSPLHF.

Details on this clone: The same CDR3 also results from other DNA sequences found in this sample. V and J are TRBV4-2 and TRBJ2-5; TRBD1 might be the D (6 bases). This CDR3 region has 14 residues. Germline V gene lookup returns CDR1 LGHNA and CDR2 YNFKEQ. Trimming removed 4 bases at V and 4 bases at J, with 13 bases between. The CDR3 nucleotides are TGTGCCAGCAGCCTACGAGGGGGTGGAGAGACCCAGTACTTC. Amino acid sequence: CASSLRGGGETQYF.

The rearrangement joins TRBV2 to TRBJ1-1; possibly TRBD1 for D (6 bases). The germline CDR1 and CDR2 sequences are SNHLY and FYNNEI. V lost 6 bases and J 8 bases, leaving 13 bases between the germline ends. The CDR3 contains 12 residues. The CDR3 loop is CASSDRDKEAFF. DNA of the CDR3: TGTGCCAGCAGCGACCGGGACAAAGAAGCTTTCTTT.

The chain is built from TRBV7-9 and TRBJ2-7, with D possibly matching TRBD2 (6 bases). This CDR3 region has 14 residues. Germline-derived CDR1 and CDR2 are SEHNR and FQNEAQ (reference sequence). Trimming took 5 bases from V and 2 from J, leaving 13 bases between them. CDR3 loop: CASSKAPGAYEQYF. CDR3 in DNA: TGTGCCAGCAGCAAGGCACCGGGAGCCTACGAGCAGTACTTC.

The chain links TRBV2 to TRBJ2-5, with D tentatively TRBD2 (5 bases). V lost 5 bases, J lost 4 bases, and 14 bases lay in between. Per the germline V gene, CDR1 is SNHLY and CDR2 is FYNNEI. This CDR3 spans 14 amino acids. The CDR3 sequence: CASSMFGVGETQYF. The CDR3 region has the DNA TGTGCCAGCAGTATGTTCGGGGTCGGAGAGACCCAGTACTTC.

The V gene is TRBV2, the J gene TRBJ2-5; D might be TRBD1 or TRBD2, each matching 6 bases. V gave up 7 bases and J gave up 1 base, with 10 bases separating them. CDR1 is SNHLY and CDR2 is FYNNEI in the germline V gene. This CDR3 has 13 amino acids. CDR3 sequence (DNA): TGTGCCAGCATGCGGGACACCCAAGAGACCCAGTACTTC. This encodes CASMRDTQETQYF.

The CDR3 region has the DNA TGCGCCAGCAGCTTCAATACAGGGTCAAGGTACAATGAGCAGTTCTTC. Its translation: CASSFNTGSRYNEQFF. The chain uses TRBV5-1 and TRBJ2-1; D may be TRBD1 (6 bases). This CDR3 spans 16 amino acids. Per germline, CDR1 SGHRS and CDR2 YFSETQ. Trimming stripped 2 bases from V and 4 bases from J, with 16 bases between.

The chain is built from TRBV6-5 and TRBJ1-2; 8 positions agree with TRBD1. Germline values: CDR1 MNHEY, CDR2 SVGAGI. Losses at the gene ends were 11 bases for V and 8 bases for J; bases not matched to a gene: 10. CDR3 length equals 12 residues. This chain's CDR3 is CAARDRSFGYTF. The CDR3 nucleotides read TGTGCCGCCCGGGACAGGTCATTCGGCTACACCTTC.

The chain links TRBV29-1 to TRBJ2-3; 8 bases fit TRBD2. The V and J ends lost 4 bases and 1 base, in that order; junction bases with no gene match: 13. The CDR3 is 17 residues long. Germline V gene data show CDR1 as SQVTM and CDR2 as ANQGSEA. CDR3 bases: TGCAGCGTTGGAGGGTCTCGGGGGGGCCTGGGCACAGATACGCAGTATTTT. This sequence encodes CSVGGSRGGLGTDTQYF.

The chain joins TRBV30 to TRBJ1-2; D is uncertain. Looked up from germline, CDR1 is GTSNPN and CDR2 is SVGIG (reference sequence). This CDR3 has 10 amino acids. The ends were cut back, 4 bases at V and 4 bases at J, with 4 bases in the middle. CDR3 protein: CAWNGYGYTF. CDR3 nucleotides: TGTGCCTGGAACGGCTATGGCTACACCTTC.

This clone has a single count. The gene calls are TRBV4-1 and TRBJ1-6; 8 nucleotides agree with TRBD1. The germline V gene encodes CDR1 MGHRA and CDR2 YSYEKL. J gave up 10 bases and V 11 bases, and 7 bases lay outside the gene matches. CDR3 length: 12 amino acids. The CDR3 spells CAAGTGVSPLHF. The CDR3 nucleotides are TGCGCCGCCGGGACAGGCGTATCACCCCTCCACTTT.